This T cell receptor beta chain was recorded in a study of T cell responses to AZD1222 COVID-19 vaccine. Only in-frame clones appear in the TCRdb table, and some are missing; sequencing was by immunoSEQ multiplex PCR. The sample lists roughly 120,000 clones, 92% occurring once. Trimming removed 4 bases at V and 6 bases at J, with 17 bases between. The length of the CDR3 is 15 residues. Looked up from germline, CDR1 is SNHLY and CDR2 is FYNNEI. Sequenced material: peripheral blood, taken 28 days after the second AZD1222 dose. This clonotype was obtained from an adult who received the AZD1222 COVID-19 vaccine. The chain has TRBV2 and TRBJ2-3, with D perhaps TRBD1 or TRBD2 (6 bases each). The CDR3 loop is CASSGGAQRGDTQYF. The CDR3 nucleotides are TGTGCCAGCAGTGGGGGGGCCCAGCGAGGGGATACGCAGTATTTT.